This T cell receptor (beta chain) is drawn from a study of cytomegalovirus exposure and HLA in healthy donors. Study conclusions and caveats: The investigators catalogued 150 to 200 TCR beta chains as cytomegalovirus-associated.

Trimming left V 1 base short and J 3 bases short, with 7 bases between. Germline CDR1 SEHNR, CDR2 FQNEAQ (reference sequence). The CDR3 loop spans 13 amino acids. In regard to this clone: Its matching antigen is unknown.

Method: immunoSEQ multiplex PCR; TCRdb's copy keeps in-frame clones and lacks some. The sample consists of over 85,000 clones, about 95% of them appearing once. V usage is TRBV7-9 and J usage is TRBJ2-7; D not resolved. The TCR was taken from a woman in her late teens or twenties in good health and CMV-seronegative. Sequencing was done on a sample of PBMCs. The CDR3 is CASSLGSGYEQYF. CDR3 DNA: TGTGCCAGCAGCTTAGGGTCCGGCTACGAGCAGTACTTC.